The following is a T cell receptor beta chain sequence with its context. Its cognate antigen is unknown. The V and J ends lost 4 bases and 4 bases, in that order; junction bases with no gene match: 6. CDR1 and CDR2 (germline): SGHVS, FQNEAQ. CDR3 length: 16 residues. The record originates from a study of T cell responses to AZD1222 COVID-19 vaccine. Study observations and caveats: Unmutated variant regions are reportedly targeted by nearly half of spike-specific TCRs. White British people made up most donors, females outnumbered males, and clonal diversity was possibly underestimated. Repertoire collection took place solely once the T cell response had peaked.

Using immunoSEQ multiplex PCR, the repertoire was profiled, and TCRdb retains in-frame clones only, with some absent. The data contain about 110,000 clones, roughly 87% of them singletons. This receptor was obtained from an adult in good health. The sequences come from peripheral blood, collected on day 0 of AZD1222 vaccination. The gene calls are TRBV7-8 and TRBJ2-1; 11 bases match TRBD2. This chain's CDR3 is CASSSSTSGVYNEQFF. CDR3 DNA sequence: TGTGCCAGCAGCTCGTCGACTAGCGGGGTATACAATGAGCAGTTCTTC.